Listed below are T cell receptor beta chains from one sample, sequenced in a study of tumor and adjacent non-tumor tissue in lung cancer. A single record per CDR3 protein comes from TCRdb applying MiXCR to the multiplex PCR reads. The sample carries 120,000 to 150,000 distinct CDR3 sequences, around 60% recorded once. Sequenced: lung tumor tissue. All receptors derive from a man aged 55 to 70 with small cell lung cancer. Each CDR3 is given with its conserved first and last residue. The D gene is left open where the match is weak. Size is omitted from some rows. Given values are once, few, many or a class for expanded clones.

J gene	CDR3 length	D gene	clone size	V gene	CDR3 DNA	CDR3 protein
TRBJ2-2	13	NA	many	TRBV6-6	TGTGCCAGCAGGGGTTCCAACACCGGGGAGCTGTTTTTT	CASRGSNTGELFF
TRBJ1-1	16	NA	NA	TRBV5-1	TGCGCCAGCAGCTTGGGTCGACAGGCAACGAACACTGAAGCTTTCTTT	CASSLGRQATNTEAFF
TRBJ2-1	14	TRBD2	NA	TRBV4-1	TGCTCCAGCAGCCTTTCGGCGACTAGCAACGAGCAATTCTTC	CSSSLSATSNEQFF
TRBJ2-3	12	NA	NA	TRBV29-1	TGCAGCGGGAATACCGACACAGATACGCAGTATTTT	CSGNTDTDTQYF
TRBJ2-1	14	NA	NA	TRBV29-1	TGCAGCGTTGTTGTGATGGGGGGTTACAGTGAGCAGTTCTTC	CSVVVMGGYSEQFF
TRBJ2-3	14	TRBD1	NA	TRBV20-1	TGCAGTATTGGACGGACAGGTGGGGCAGATACGCAGTATTTT	CSIGRTGGADTQYF
TRBJ2-1	16	TRBD2	NA	TRBV6-2/TRBV6-3	TGTGCCAACAGTTACTCGAGGACTAGCGGGAGTATTGAGCAATTCTTC	CANSYSRTSGSIEQFF
TRBJ1-1	16	TRBD1	NA	TRBV12-3/TRBV12-4	TGTGCCAGCGTAGGACGGGACAGCGGAACGGTCACTGAAGCTTTCTTT	CASVGRDSGTVTEAFF
TRBJ1-2	18	TRBD1	NA	TRBV20-1	TGCAGTGCTAGAGTGATTGGGAGGGGACAGAGGTTTCTCTATGGCTACACCTTC	CSARVIGRGQRFLYGYTF
TRBJ2-3	15	TRBD1	NA	TRBV12-3/TRBV12-4	TGTTCCAGCAGCCTAAGACAGGGGGCCGCAGATACGCAGTATTTT	CSSSLRQGAADTQYF
TRBJ2-3	16	TRBD2	NA	TRBV12-3/TRBV12-4	TGTGCCAGCACTCCAAGAGCGGGAGACCGTCAGAATACGCAGTATTTT	CASTPRAGDRQNTQYF
TRBJ2-5	16	TRBD1	NA	TRBV6-5	TGTGCCAGCAGTTATGTTTGGACAGGGGGCGAAGAGACCCAGTACTTC	CASSYVWTGGEETQYF
TRBJ1-1	11	NA	few	TRBV2	TGTGCCAGCGGTAGGAACACTGAAGCTTTCTTT	CASGRNTEAFF
TRBJ2-2	14	NA	NA	TRBV5-1	TGCGCCAGCAGCTTGGATGTTCACACCGGGGAGCTGTTTTTT	CASSLDVHTGELFF
TRBJ1-1	15	NA	once	TRBV4-1	TGCGCCAGCAGCCAACCCCGGCGGGGCCCCACTGAAGCTTTCTTT	CASSQPRRGPTEAFF
TRBJ1-2	14	TRBD1	NA	TRBV5-6	TGTGCCAGCAGCCTTCCGTTAGGGGGCGATGGCTACACCTTC	CASSLPLGGDGYTF
TRBJ1-1	14	NA	many	TRBV6-5	TGTGCCAGCAGTTACAGCAACAGTAACACTGAAGCTTTCTTT	CASSYSNSNTEAFF
TRBJ1-1	13	NA	many	TRBV4-2	TGTGCCAGCAGCCAAGGGGACGCGGCTGAAGCTTTCTTT	CASSQGDAAEAFF
TRBJ1-4	13	NA	NA	TRBV28	TGTGCCAGCAGGGAACAGGGAATTGAAAAACTGTTTTTT	CASREQGIEKLFF
TRBJ1-6	13	NA	NA	TRBV6-5	TGTGCCAGCAGTTCTCAACGTAATTCAGCCCTCCACTTT	CASSSQRNSALHF
TRBJ2-7	15	NA	few	TRBV28	TGTGCCAGCAGTTCCCCTCCTGGACTAACCTACGAGCAGTACTTC	CASSSPPGLTYEQYF
TRBJ2-1	14	NA	many	TRBV20-1	TGCAGTGCCCTTATCCAGCCCAGGAGGTGGGAGCAGTTCTTC	CSALIQPRRWEQFF
TRBJ2-3	15	NA	NA	TRBV5-4	TGTGCCGGCATCCTCGATCCCGGCCTCACAGATACGCAGTATTTT	CAGILDPGLTDTQYF
TRBJ2-2	15	TRBD1	NA	TRBV12-3/TRBV12-4	TGTCCCAGGAGCCGACGACAGGGGGAAGCCGGGGAGCTGTTTTTT	CPRSRRQGEAGELFF
TRBJ2-1	16	NA	NA	TRBV7-3	TGTGCCGGCAGCCTCCAGGGGACCGGATACTACAATGAGCAGTTCTTC	CAGSLQGTGYYNEQFF
TRBJ2-5	13	TRBD1	NA	TRBV20-1	TGTAGTACTAGGGGGACAGGGCAGGAGACCCAGTACTTC	CSTRGTGQETQYF
TRBJ2-1	14	NA	NA	TRBV30	TGTGCCTGGGGAAGGGACCCAGGGCCCCATGAGCAGTTCTTC	CAWGRDPGPHEQFF
TRBJ1-1	13	NA	NA	TRBV20-1	TGCAATGCTTTCGGGGACACAAACATTGAAGCTTTCTTT	CNAFGDTNIEAFF
TRBJ2-3	17	NA	NA	TRBV11-2	TGTGCCAGAAGCTTTTCCTTCGGCGGGGCGACCACAGATACGCAGTATTTT	CARSFSFGGATTDTQYF
TRBJ2-2	14	NA	NA	TRBV10-3	TGTGCCATCAGTGAAGAGGTGAAAACCGGGGAGCTGTTTTTT	CAISEEVKTGELFF
TRBJ2-1	14	TRBD2	many	TRBV20-1	TGCAGTGCTACAGGGACTAGCGGCTTTAATGAGCAGTTCTTC	CSATGTSGFNEQFF
TRBJ2-2	15	NA	NA	TRBV7-3	TGTGCCAGCAGCCGAATTAGCGCGAACACCGGGGAGCTGTTTTTT	CASSRISANTGELFF
TRBJ1-5	13	NA	NA	TRBV6-1	TGTGCCAGCAGTGAGCAAAGGGATCAGCCCCAGCATTTT	CASSEQRDQPQHF
TRBJ2-2	18	TRBD2	NA	TRBV4-2	TGTGCCAGCAGTCAAGTGGGGACTAGCGGGAGGCCGGCCGGGGAGCTGTTTTTT	CASSQVGTSGRPAGELFF
TRBJ2-7	16	TRBD2	NA	TRBV4-2	TGTGCTAGCAGCCAGGATGCAACTAGCGGAACCTACGAGCAGTACTTC	CASSQDATSGTYEQYF
TRBJ1-5	16	NA	NA	TRBV6-2/TRBV6-3	TGTGCCAGCAGTTATTCTGTAAGGGGCGGTATCCAGTCCCAGCATTTT	CASSYSVRGGIQSQHF
TRBJ1-1	14	TRBD1	NA	TRBV6-1	TGTGCCGGCTCCCTACAGGGGGCCCAGGGTGAAGCTTTTTTT	CAGSLQGAQGEAFF
TRBJ1-2	17	TRBD1	few	TRBV5-6	TGTGCCAGCAGCTCTAACGACGCGGACAGGGCTGAAAGGGGCTACACCTTC	CASSSNDADRAERGYTF
TRBJ2-7	13	NA	NA	TRBV28	TGTGCCAGTAGAGGTGGGAGTGCCTACGAGCAGTACTTC	CASRGGSAYEQYF
TRBJ2-6	19	TRBD1	NA	TRBV11-3	TGTGCCAGCAGCTTAGGAGGGGGACAGGGATATTCTGTGGCCAACGTCCTCACTTTC	CASSLGGGQGYSVANVLTF
TRBJ1-5	15	NA	NA	TRBV12-3/TRBV12-4	TGTGCTAGCATGGGGGACACAGGATTCAATCAGCCCCAGCATTTT	CASMGDTGFNQPQHF
TRBJ2-3	10	NA	few	TRBV29-1	TGCAGCGTACGAGATAATACGCAGTATTTT	CSVRDNTQYF
TRBJ2-5	12	NA	NA	TRBV6-5	TGTGCCAGCAGACCCCAGGGTAGTGCCCAGTGCTTC	CASRPQGSAQCF
TRBJ1-1	14	TRBD1	many	TRBV6-5	TGTGCCAGCAACTCCCAGGGGGCGGACACTGAAGCTTTCTTT	CASNSQGADTEAFF
TRBJ1-5	13	NA	many	TRBV12-3/TRBV12-4	TGTGCCAGCAGCCGGGACGCCAATCAGCCCCAGCATTTT	CASSRDANQPQHF
TRBJ2-7	13	TRBD1	NA	TRBV10-3	TGTGCCACCTTAGACAGGGGGCTCTACGAGCAGTACTTC	CATLDRGLYEQYF
TRBJ2-5	13	NA	many	TRBV29-1	TGCAGCGTGTTGGACCAAAAGCAGGAGACCCAGTACTTC	CSVLDQKQETQYF
TRBJ1-5	16	NA	NA	TRBV12-3/TRBV12-4	TGTGCCAGCAGATTGACATGGGGACAAGGCAATCAGCCCCAGCATTTT	CASRLTWGQGNQPQHF
TRBJ1-3	16	TRBD1	NA	TRBV5-1	TGCGCCAGCAGCATTGAGCCAGGGGGTTCGGGAAACACCATATATTTT	CASSIEPGGSGNTIYF
TRBJ2-1	15	NA	NA	TRBV11-2	TGTGCTAGCGGCTTAGTTGTAGGCTCCTACAATGAGCAGTTCTTC	CASGLVVGSYNEQFF
TRBJ2-5	14	NA	NA	TRBV20-1	TGCAGTGCAAACACTAGGTGGGGGAATGAGACCCAGTACTTC	CSANTRWGNETQYF
TRBJ2-7	13	NA	many	TRBV6-1	TGTGCCAGCAGTGAAGAGGTATTCTACGAGCAGTACTTC	CASSEEVFYEQYF